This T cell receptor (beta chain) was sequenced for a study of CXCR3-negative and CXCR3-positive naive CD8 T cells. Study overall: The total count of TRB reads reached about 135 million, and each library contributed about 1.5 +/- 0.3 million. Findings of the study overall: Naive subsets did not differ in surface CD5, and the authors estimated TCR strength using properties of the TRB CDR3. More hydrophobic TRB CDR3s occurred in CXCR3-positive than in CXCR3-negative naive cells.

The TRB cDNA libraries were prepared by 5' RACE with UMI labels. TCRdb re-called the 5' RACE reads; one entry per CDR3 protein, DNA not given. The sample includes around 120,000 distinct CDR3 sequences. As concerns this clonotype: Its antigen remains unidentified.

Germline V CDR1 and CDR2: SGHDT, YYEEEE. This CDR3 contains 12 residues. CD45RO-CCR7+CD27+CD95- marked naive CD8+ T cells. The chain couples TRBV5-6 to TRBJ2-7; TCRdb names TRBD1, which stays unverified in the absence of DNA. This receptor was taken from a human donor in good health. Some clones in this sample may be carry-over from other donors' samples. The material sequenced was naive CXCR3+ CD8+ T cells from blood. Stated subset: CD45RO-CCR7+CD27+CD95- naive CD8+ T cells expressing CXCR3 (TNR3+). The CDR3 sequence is CASSGGLDEQYF.